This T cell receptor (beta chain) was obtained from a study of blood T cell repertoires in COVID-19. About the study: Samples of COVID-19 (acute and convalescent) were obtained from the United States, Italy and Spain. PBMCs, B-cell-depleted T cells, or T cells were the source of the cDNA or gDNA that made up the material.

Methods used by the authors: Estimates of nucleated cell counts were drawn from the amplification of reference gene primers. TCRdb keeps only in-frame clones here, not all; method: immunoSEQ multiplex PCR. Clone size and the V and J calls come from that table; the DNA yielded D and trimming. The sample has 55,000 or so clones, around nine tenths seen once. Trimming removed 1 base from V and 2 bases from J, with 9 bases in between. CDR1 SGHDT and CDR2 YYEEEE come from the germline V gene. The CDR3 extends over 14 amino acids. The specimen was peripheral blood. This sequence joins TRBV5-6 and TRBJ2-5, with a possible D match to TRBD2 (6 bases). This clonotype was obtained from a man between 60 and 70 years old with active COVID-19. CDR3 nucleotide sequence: TGTGCCAGCAGCTTGCTCGCGGGGCAAGAGACCCAGTACTTC. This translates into CASSLLAGQETQYF.